This T cell receptor beta chain derives from a study of blood T cell repertoires in COVID-19 (TCRdb year 2020). Looking at the study overall: The collaborator samples originated in the United States, Italy and Spain and spanned the acute and convalescent phases of COVID-19. The material from the prospective study consisted of cDNA or gDNA derived from T cells, B-cell-depleted T cells, or PBMCs. A freely available public database, intended as a resource for researchers studying the immune response to SARS-CoV-2, is where the repertoires were released. Samples were obtained from the ongoing ImmuneRACE study (first 160 participants) and from 1,200 or so subjects provided by 6 global collaborators. Sample metadata almost always included a de-identified subject ID, COVID-19 status, age in years and sex. Subjects who had been exposed to COVID-19, were actively infected with it, or had recovered from it provided the deeply sampled blood TCRbeta repertoires that made up the dataset. Where available, HLA class I and class II types were obtained from metadata supplied by the sample provider rather than from assay-based typing.

Comment on this clone: Its target antigen remains unknown. Base-call qualities are not available, and no considerably larger clone is one nucleotide away.

What the authors observed across the whole study: How much clinical and demographic metadata was included differed by source and by participant, and the metadata was provided uncurated.

The immunoSEQ Assay, a bias-controlled multiplex PCR, was used to amplify TCRbeta CDR3 regions from genomic DNA. Regarding the original processing steps: Within the assay, amplification of reference gene primers was used to estimate how many nucleated cells each sample contained. To quantify the absolute abundance of each unique TCRbeta CDR3 rearrangement, sequence reads were collapsed and filtered. Productive Simpson clonality was computed per sample as the square root of Simpson's diversity index over productive rearrangements. Imported from immuneACCESS, the table was reduced by TCRdb to in-frame sequences with V and J called. These copies leave out some clones; in studies compared against another copy, an unresolved V gene accounts for under half, and the cause of the remainder is not known. The DNA gave D and trimming, while V, J and clone size come from that table. The sample yields approximately 200,000 clones; around 95% were counted once. The ten biggest clones cover 0.76% of the sample.

The germline V gene encodes CDR1 LGHNA and CDR2 YNFKEQ. Cut back by 7 bases and 5 bases, the V and J ends lie 14 bases apart. From the cysteine through the phenylalanine, the CDR3 covers 13 amino acids. Just the 39-base CDR3 DNA is kept, in frame starting at base 1. At one collaborating source in Seattle, patients were enrolled during active infection and were followed longitudinally through the course of disease. The collaborating institutions used their own protocols to collect whole blood in K2EDTA tubes. For TCRbeta analysis, collaborators shipped samples in one of three forms: frozen whole blood, isolated PBMCs, or DNA extracted from either of those sample types.

The receptor was derived from a man aged 30 to 39 with COVID-19, enrolled during active disease. The sample comprised peripheral blood. The chain uses TRBV4-2 and TRBJ1-1; no D segment can be confidently identified. The CDR3 has the sequence CASNFPGRTEAFF. The DNA sequence reads TGTGCCAGCAATTTTCCTGGGAGGACTGAAGCTTTCTTT.